Below are 26 T cell receptor beta chains sequenced from a single sample in a study of human T cells and chemical hapten exposure. Time point described: patch test 3, about 24 weeks after DPC sensitization. Documented treatment: therapeutic diphenylcyclopropenone sensitization with weekly scalp DPC. TCRdb re-analysed the RACE reads in MiXCR, keeping a single row per CDR3 protein. The repertoire includes about 76,000 distinct CDR3 sequences, 10% to 15% of them detected once, and more than 4.5% sits in the top ten. The specimen comprised whole blood, sampled in connection with sensitization to the hapten diphenylcyclopropenone (DPC). The receptors were gathered from a woman aged 50 to 65 with alopecia areata. Some clones in this sample may be carry-over from other donors' samples.

This chain joins TRBV5-4 and TRBJ1-1, with D perhaps matching TRBD1 (6 bases). The germline V and J ends were trimmed by 3 bases and 4 bases, with 19 bases remaining between them. The CDR3 contains 16 residues. Germline V CDR1 and CDR2: SGHNT, YYREEE (reference sequence). The CDR3 DNA reads as TGTGCCAGCAGCTCCGGGACCCCGAGGGGGAGCACTGAAGCTTTCTTT. It translates to CASSSGTPRGSTEAFF.

This chain connects TRBV3-1 to TRBJ1-1; TRBD1 matches 7 bases. The junction had 4 bases not matched to a gene; V was cut back by 3 bases and J by 6 bases. The CDR3 extends over 13 amino acids. CDR1 is LGHDT and CDR2 is YNNKEL in the germline V gene (reference sequence). CDR3 in DNA: TGTGCCAGCAGCCAGTGGGGACAGTCTGAAGCTTTCTTT. It specifies CASSQWGQSEAFF.

This clonotype was detected a few times. The chain links TRBV10-3 to TRBJ2-1; D remains ambiguous. The V gene lost 0 bases and the J gene lost 10 bases, with 7 bases spanning the gap. The CDR3 loop spans 12 amino acids. Germline V gives CDR1 ENHRY, CDR2 SYGVKD. In DNA form, the CDR3 reads TGTGCCATCAGTGAGTCAGGTTTCGAGCAGTTCTTC. Translated: CAISESGFEQFF.

There are a few counts of this clonotype. The V and J genes are TRBV14 and TRBJ2-7, with D hard to call. Germline V lookup: CDR1 SGHDN, CDR2 FVKESK. This CDR3 has 12 amino acids. V lost 1 base, J lost 7 bases, and 8 bases lay in between. The CDR3 here is CASSQGPWEQYF. The CDR3 coding sequence is TGTGCCAGCAGCCAAGGCCCCTGGGAGCAGTACTTC.

This sequence joins TRBV12-3 or TRBV12-4 and TRBJ1-5, with D perhaps TRBD1 (6 bases). This CDR3 has 15 residues. Trimming left V 2 bases short and J 3 bases short, with 11 bases between. The CDR3 bases are TGTGCCAGCAGTTTAAACAGGGCCCCCAATCAGCCCCAGCATTTT. Protein sequence: CASSLNRAPNQPQHF.

The chain carries TRBV11-2 and TRBJ2-7, with TRBD2 matching 9 bases. With V trimmed by 5 bases and J by 7 bases, 9 bases remained unmatched. From germline, CDR1 is SGHAT and CDR2 FQNNGV. The CDR3 has 14 amino acids. The CDR3 loop reads CASSRSGRSGEQYF. CDR3 nucleotide sequence: TGTGCCAGCAGCCGTAGCGGGAGATCTGGTGAGCAGTACTTC. Full variable domain (missing parts from reference TRBV11-2 and TRBJ2-7): EAGVAQSPRYKIIEKRQSVAFWCNPISGHATLYWYQQILGQGPKLLIQFQNNGVVDDSQLPKDRFSAERLKGVDSTLKIQPAKLEDSAVYLCASSRSGRSGEQYFGPGTRLTVT.

The chain employs TRBV2 and TRBJ1-1; no definite D call. From germline, CDR1 is SNHLY and CDR2 FYNNEI. This CDR3 comprises 13 residues. V lost 7 bases and J 5 bases, leaving 14 bases between the germline ends. CDR3 region: CASTPRLGTEAFF. CDR3 DNA sequence: TGTGCCAGCACTCCTAGGTTGGGGACTGAAGCTTTCTTT.

This clonotype was counted a few times. J is TRBJ1-2 and V is TRBV27, with D uncertain. The CDR3 spans 14 residues. Germline CDR1 reads MNHEY; CDR2 reads SMNVEV (reference sequence). The germline V and J ends were trimmed by 3 bases and 5 bases, with 13 bases remaining between them. CDR3: CASSFSSVGYGYTF. The CDR3 region has the DNA TGTGCCAGCAGTTTTTCGAGTGTGGGTTATGGCTACACCTTC.

In this sample, this clonotype turned up a few times. The V and J genes are TRBV11-2 and TRBJ2-7; D call uncertain. The CDR3 extends over 16 amino acids. The germline gives CDR1 SGHAT, CDR2 FQNNGV. Trimming pared 0 bases from V and 2 bases from J, leaving 14 bases between. For the CDR3, the DNA is TGTGCCAGCAGCTTAGATGGAAAGGGTTTCACCTACGAGCAGTACTTC. Translation gives CASSLDGKGFTYEQYF.

This clonotype was observed many times. In DNA, the CDR3 is TGTGCCAGCAGCCAGAGAGCGGTTGAAGGTGAAAAACTGTTTTTT. The encoded protein is CASSQRAVEGEKLFF. The chain uses TRBV3-1 and TRBJ1-4; no definite D call. Germline V CDR1 and CDR2: LGHDT, YNNKEL (reference sequence). The ends were cut back, 3 bases at V and 7 bases at J, with 15 bases in the middle. This CDR3 spans 15 amino acids.

This clonotype was counted at least ten times. The V and J genes are TRBV20-1 and TRBJ2-1, with 10 bases identical to TRBD2. The CDR3 spans 15 residues. Trimming removed 5 bases from V and 5 bases from J; junction bases left unmatched: 9. Germline V gene data show CDR1 as DFQATT and CDR2 as SNEGSKA (reference sequence). CDR3 amino acids: CSADEAGTSDNEQFF. CDR3 coding DNA: TGCAGTGCTGACGAGGCCGGGACTAGCGACAATGAGCAGTTCTTC.

This clonotype came up a few times. V usage is TRBV5-1 and J usage is TRBJ2-5; D remains unclear. The germline V and J ends were trimmed by 4 bases and 5 bases, with 15 bases remaining between them. Germline assignment: CDR1 SGHRS and CDR2 YFSETQ. The CDR3 runs 14 residues. The CDR3 loop reads CASSERGLTETQYF. The CDR3 bases are TGCGCCAGCAGCGAAAGAGGTTTAACGGAGACCCAGTACTTC.

This clonotype showed up many times. The chain has TRBV20-1 and TRBJ1-5, with 8 positions matching TRBD1. This CDR3 is built from 17 residues. Germline V gene sequence: CDR1 DFQATT, CDR2 SNEGSKA (reference sequence). With 5 bases clipped from V and 0 bases from J, the junction kept 12 bases outside the gene matches. Here the CDR3 reads CSALAGTGPFSNQPQHF. The CDR3 bases are TGCAGTGCTTTAGCTGGGACAGGACCTTTTAGCAATCAGCCCCAGCATTTT.

This clonotype appeared a few times. The chain employs TRBV7-8 and TRBJ2-2, with 13 bases aligning to TRBD2. Trimming cost V 5 bases and J 6 bases; bases outside gene matches: 3. There are 15 residues in the CDR3. The V gene's germline CDR1 is SGHVS and CDR2 FQNEAQ. The CDR3 bases are TGTGCCAGCAGCCTGGGACTAGCGGGACCCGGGGAGCTGTTTTTT. Translated, it gives CASSLGLAGPGELFF.

This clonotype was detected a few times. V usage is TRBV3-1 and J usage is TRBJ2-2, with unresolved D. Germline V CDR1 and CDR2: LGHDT, YNNKEL (reference sequence). The CDR3 loop spans 15 amino acids. Trimming pared 1 base from V and 3 bases from J, leaving 9 bases between. CDR3 in DNA: TGTGCCAGCAGCCAAGGGGCCACTTACACCGGGGAGCTGTTTTTT. This sequence encodes CASSQGATYTGELFF.

This clonotype was seen at least ten times. The chain uses TRBV27 and TRBJ2-3; TRBD1 is a possible D gene (5 bases). V shed 2 bases and J shed 2 bases, with 14 bases lying between them. Germline-derived CDR1 and CDR2 are MNHEY and SMNVEV (reference sequence). This CDR3 is 16 amino acids long. This CDR3 reads CASSLQRRQHTDTQYF. The CDR3 bases are TGTGCCAGCAGTTTACAAAGACGACAGCACACAGATACGCAGTATTTT.

The chain uses TRBV7-8 and TRBJ2-2; 7 nucleotides agree with TRBD1. Germline loops: CDR1 SGHVS, CDR2 FQNEAQ. There are 15 residues in the CDR3. V lost 5 bases and J lost 2; bases outside the gene matches: 5. CDR3 region: CASSTGTANTGELFF. Written as DNA, the CDR3 is TGTGCCAGCAGCACCGGGACAGCAAACACCGGGGAGCTGTTTTTT.

There are many counts of this clonotype. The rearrangement links TRBV18 to TRBJ2-1; 8 nucleotides align to TRBD2. Trimming cost V 0 bases and J 7 bases; bases outside gene matches: 2. The germline gives CDR1 KGHSH, CDR2 LQKENI. The CDR3 is 14 amino acids. This chain's CDR3 is CASSPPASGNEQFF. The CDR3 nucleotides read TGTGCCAGCTCACCACCCGCTAGCGGGAATGAGCAGTTCTTC. The entire variable domain, with the rest obtained from reference TRBV18 and TRBJ2-1, is as follows: NAGVMQNPRHLVRRRGQEARLRCSPMKGHSHVYWYRQLPEEGLKFMVYLQKENIIDESGMPKERFSAEFPKEGPSILRIQQVVRGDSAAYFCASSPPASGNEQFFGPGTRLTVL.

A few counts support this clonotype. The chain is built from TRBV19 and TRBJ1-5; 7 bases are shared with TRBD1. Per germline, CDR1 LNHDA and CDR2 SQIVND (reference sequence). J was trimmed by 0 bases and V by 8 bases; bases with no gene match: 4. CDR3 length: 14 residues. The CDR3 is CASWDSHSNQPQHF. The CDR3 region has the DNA TGTGCCAGTTGGGACAGTCATAGCAATCAGCCCCAGCATTTT.

This clonotype was detected only once. The genes are TRBV5-1 and TRBJ2-1, with 10 bases fitting TRBD2. This CDR3 is 15 amino acids long. CDR1 is SGHRS, CDR2 YFSETQ, per germline. The trim removed 0 bases at V and 6 bases at J, leaving 3 bases unmatched. CDR3 region: CASSLASGSPNEQFF. The CDR3 nucleotides are TGCGCCAGCAGCTTGGCTAGCGGGAGCCCCAATGAGCAGTTCTTC.

The V call is TRBV2, the J call TRBJ2-1; the D is unclear. Germline CDR1 reads SNHLY; CDR2 reads FYNNEI. Trimming removed 2 bases at V and 5 bases at J, with 4 bases between. The CDR3 is 12 amino acids. For the CDR3, the DNA is TGTGCCAGCAGTGAACAGGACAATGAGCAGTTCTTC. Residues: CASSEQDNEQFF.

The chain couples TRBV6-1 to TRBJ2-7; TRBD2 aligns across 14 bases. The CDR3 is 15 amino acids. CDR1 is MNHNS, CDR2 SASEGT, per germline. The trim removed 7 bases at V and 6 bases at J, leaving 8 bases unmatched. The CDR3 nucleotides read TGTGCCAGCAATCTGGGACTAGCGGGGGACGGCGAGCAGTACTTC. Amino acids: CASNLGLAGDGEQYF.

Notes on this clonotype: In this CDR3 the conserved last residue, phenylalanine or tryptophan, is missing, so a read error is likely. The chain carries TRBV5-1 and TRBJ2-5, with 10 bases identical to TRBD2. Germline V gene lookup returns CDR1 SGHRS and CDR2 YFSETQ. Trimming cost V 7 bases and J 5 bases; bases outside gene matches: 11. The CDR3 has 15 residues. Written as DNA, the CDR3 is TGCGCCAGCGGGGCTAGCGGGAGCAGAATGGAGACCCAGTACTTA. Encoded protein: CASGASGSRMETQYL.

This chain joins TRBV12-3 or TRBV12-4 and TRBJ1-2; 7 bases agree with TRBD1. V lost 6 bases, J lost 8 bases, and 12 bases stayed unmatched. This CDR3 region has 14 residues. The CDR3 DNA is TGTGCCAGCAGACCCCTGGGGGCAGGGGGGGGCTACACCTTC. It specifies CASRPLGAGGGYTF.

This clonotype appeared many times. J is TRBJ2-3 and V is TRBV7-9, with D possibly TRBD2 on 6 matching bases. The CDR3 contains 16 residues. Germline CDR1 reads SEHNR; CDR2 reads FQNEAQ (reference sequence). V lost 4 bases, J lost 0 bases, and 14 bases lay in between. Here the CDR3 reads CASSSGTRISTDTQYF. The CDR3 DNA sequence: TGTGCCAGCAGCTCCGGGACTCGCATAAGCACAGATACGCAGTATTTT.

This clonotype was observed a handful of times. The rearrangement joins TRBV5-1 to TRBJ2-1, with D hard to call. With 0 bases removed from V and 2 bases from J, the gap between germline ends came to 9 bases. The CDR3 is 15 amino acids. Germline-derived CDR1 and CDR2 are SGHRS and YFSETQ. CDR3 nucleotide sequence: TGCGCCAGCAGCTTGGCGGGTGAAACCTACAATGAGCAGTTCTTC. This encodes CASSLAGETYNEQFF.